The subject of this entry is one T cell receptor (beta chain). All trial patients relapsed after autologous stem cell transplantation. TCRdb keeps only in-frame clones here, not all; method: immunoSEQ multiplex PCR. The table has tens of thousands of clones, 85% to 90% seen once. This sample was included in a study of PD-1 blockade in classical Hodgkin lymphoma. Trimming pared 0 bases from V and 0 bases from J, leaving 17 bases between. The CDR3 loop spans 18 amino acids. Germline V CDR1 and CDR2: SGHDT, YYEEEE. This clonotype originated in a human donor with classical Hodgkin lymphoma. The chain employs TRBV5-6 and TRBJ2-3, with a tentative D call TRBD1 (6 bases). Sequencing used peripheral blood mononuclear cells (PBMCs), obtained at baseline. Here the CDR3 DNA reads TGTGCCAGCAGCTTGGTCCCAGGGGATTCTACGAGCACAGATACGCAGTATTTT. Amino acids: CASSLVPGDSTSTDTQYF.